This T cell receptor beta chain emerged from a study of cytomegalovirus exposure and HLA in healthy donors. V lost 4 bases and J lost 6; bases outside the gene matches: 5. This CDR3 is 15 amino acids long. From germline, CDR1 is SGHNT and CDR2 YENEEA. Primers for the PCR totalled 60 Vbeta and 13 Jbeta. Per the original methods: As a later analysis found, there were 60 million to 90 million unique TCR beta chains, of which roughly 11 million were shared. Produced via immunoSEQ multiplex PCR; TCRdb's table is partial and in-frame only. The DNA gave D and trimming, while V, J and clone size come from that table. The sample table sets out over 100,000 clones. Points from the study as a whole: CMV serostatus was the sole immune exposure data available.

With respect to this clone: The antigen is unknown.

What was sequenced was PBMCs. J is TRBJ2-1 and V is TRBV11-3; 11 bases align to TRBD2. The sequence derives from a man aged 18 to 29 in good health and CMV-seronegative. CDR3 protein: CASSSSGTSGNEQFF. The CDR3 DNA is TGTGCCAGCAGCTCCTCCGGGACTAGCGGCAATGAGCAGTTCTTC. The whole variable domain, remainder taken from reference TRBV11-3 and TRBJ2-1, is EAGVVQSPRYKIIEKKQPVAFWCNPISGHNTLYWYLQNLGQGPELLIRYENEEAVDDSQLPKDRFSAERLKGVDSTLKIQPAELGDSAVYLCASSSSGTSGNEQFFGPGTRLTVL.